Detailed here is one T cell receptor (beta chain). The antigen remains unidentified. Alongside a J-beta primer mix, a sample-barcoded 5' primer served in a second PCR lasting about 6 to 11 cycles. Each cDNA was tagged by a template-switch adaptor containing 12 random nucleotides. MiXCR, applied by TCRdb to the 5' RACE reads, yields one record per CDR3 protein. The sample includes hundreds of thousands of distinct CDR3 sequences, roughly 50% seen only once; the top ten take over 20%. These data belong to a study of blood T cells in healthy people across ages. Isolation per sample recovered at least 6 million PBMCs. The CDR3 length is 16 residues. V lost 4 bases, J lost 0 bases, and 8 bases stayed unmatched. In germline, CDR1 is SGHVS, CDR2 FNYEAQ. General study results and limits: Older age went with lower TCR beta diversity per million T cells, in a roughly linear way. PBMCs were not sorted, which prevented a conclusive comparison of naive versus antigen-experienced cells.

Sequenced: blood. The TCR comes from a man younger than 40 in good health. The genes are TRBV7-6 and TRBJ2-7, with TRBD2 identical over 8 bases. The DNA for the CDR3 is TGTGCCAGCAGCTCCCTTGCCGGGGGGGCCTCCTACGAGCAGTACTTC. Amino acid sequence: CASSSLAGGASYEQYF.